A single sample is the source of the 15 T cell receptor beta chains below, sequenced in a study of blood T cell repertoires in COVID-19. Assay: immunoSEQ multiplex PCR; the TCRdb copy retains only in-frame clones and omits some. The data contain approximately 240,000 clones, roughly 80% of them singletons. The sample comprised peripheral blood. The receptors come from a woman older than 75 with active or convalescent COVID-19.

CDR3 DNA: TGTGCCATCAGTGTGGACACTTACAATGAGCAGTTCTTC. It codes for CAISVDTYNEQFF. V is TRBV10-3 and J is TRBJ2-1, with a weak D call TRBD1 (5 bases). The CDR3 spans 13 residues. Between the trimmed V and J ends, which lost 4 bases and 4 bases, there was a span of 8 bases. CDR1 and CDR2 (germline): ENHRY, SYGVKD.

This rearrangement joins TRBV7-6 to TRBJ1-4; 9 positions agree with TRBD1. The V and J ends lost 5 bases and 8 bases, in that order; junction bases with no gene match: 15. The V gene's germline CDR1 is SGHVS and CDR2 FNYEAQ. This CDR3 comprises 17 residues. The CDR3 DNA reads TGTGCCAGCAGCGCGGCGGGGGGACAGGGAAGAGGCGAAAAACTGTTTTTT. Protein product: CASSAAGGQGRGEKLFF. The whole variable domain, remainder taken from reference TRBV7-6 and TRBJ1-4, is GAGVSQSPRYKVTKRGQDVALRCDPISGHVSLYWYRQALGQGPEFLTYFNYEAQQDKSGLPNDRFSAERPEGSISTLTIQRTEQRDSAMYRCASSAAGGQGRGEKLFFGSGTQLSVL.

In its sample, this clone was seen once. The rearrangement links TRBV4-1 to TRBJ1-4; 8 nucleotides match TRBD1. Losses at the gene ends were 5 bases for V and 8 bases for J; bases not matched to a gene: 13. The CDR3 consists of 16 residues. The germline gives CDR1 MGHRA, CDR2 YSYEKL. DNA of the CDR3: TGCGCCAGCAGCACCAGGACAGGGCCTGGGAAGGAAAAACTGTTTTTT. It yields the protein CASSTRTGPGKEKLFF.

The J gene is TRBJ1-1, the V gene TRBV5-1; TRBD1 is a possible D gene (5 bases). Trimming removed 0 bases at V and 4 bases at J, with 16 bases between. Germline V gene data show CDR1 as SGHRS and CDR2 as YFSETQ. CDR3 length equals 16 residues. CDR3 in DNA: TGCGCCAGCAGCTTGGCCCCGCAGGGCTTGGGCACTGAAGCTTTCTTT. Amino acid sequence: CASSLAPQGLGTEAFF.

The rearrangement links TRBV5-1 to TRBJ2-4, with D maybe TRBD2 (5 bases). The CDR3 covers 17 residues. V lost 2 bases, J lost 0 bases, and 15 bases lay in between. Germline assignment: CDR1 SGHRS and CDR2 YFSETQ. Here the CDR3 reads CASSLSVWERAKNIQYF. CDR3 DNA sequence: TGCGCCAGCAGCTTATCCGTATGGGAGCGAGCCAAAAACATTCAGTACTTC.

The chain recombines TRBV5-4 with TRBJ1-3, with 7 bases matching TRBD1. Germline V CDR1 and CDR2: SGHNT, YYREEE (reference sequence). V trimming: 0 bases; J trimming: 3 bases; junction bases outside the gene matches: 3. CDR3 size: 15 residues. This chain's CDR3 is CASSLGGTVGNTIYF. The CDR3 DNA reads as TGTGCCAGCAGCTTGGGGGGGACAGTTGGAAACACCATATATTTT.

J is TRBJ1-5 and V is TRBV9; tentatively, D is TRBD1 (5 bases). The germline V gene has CDR1 SGDLS and CDR2 YYNGEE. Trimming cost V 0 bases and J 6 bases, with 10 bases left between them. CDR3 size: 14 residues. The CDR3 protein is CASSVGREGQPQHF. CDR3 coding DNA: TGTGCCAGCAGCGTAGGCAGGGAGGGTCAGCCCCAGCATTTT.

This chain joins TRBV10-3 and TRBJ1-6; 11 nucleotides match TRBD1. Per the germline V gene, CDR1 is ENHRY and CDR2 is SYGVKD. With 5 bases clipped from V and 6 bases from J, the junction kept 6 bases outside the gene matches. CDR3 length: 16 residues. CDR3 in amino acids: CAISPQGTGGNSPLHF. The CDR3 nucleotides read TGTGCCATCAGTCCGCAGGGGACAGGGGGTAATTCACCCCTCCACTTT.

About this clone itself: One junction end does not reproduce the germline sequence, and a read error may be involved. This sequence joins TRBV18 and TRBJ1-5; 7 bases map to TRBD1. This CDR3 is built from 17 residues. CDR1 and CDR2 from the germline V gene are KGHSH and LQKENI. The CDR3 region has the DNA TGTGCCAGCTCACTGACGACAGGGTTTGGAATTTCTCAGTCCCAGCATTTT. Translation: CASSLTTGFGISQSQHF. Looking up the rest from reference TRBV18 and TRBJ1-5 gives the full variable domain: NAGVMQNPRHLVRRRGQEARLRCSPMKGHSHVYWYRQLPEEGLKFMVYLQKENIIDESGMPKERFSAEFPKEGPSILRIQQVVRGDSAAYFCASSLTTGFGISQSQHFGDGTRLSIL.

A few counts support this clone. The chain recombines TRBV27 with TRBJ2-5, with 8 bases identical to TRBD2. V trimming: 3 bases; J trimming: 9 bases; junction bases outside the gene matches: 6. Germline CDR1 and CDR2: MNHEY and SMNVEV (reference sequence). The CDR3 is 13 amino acids. The CDR3 region is CASSFGSGMSQYF. CDR3 nucleotides: TGTGCCAGCAGTTTTGGTAGCGGGATGTCCCAGTACTTC.

A few counts support this clone. This sequence joins TRBV4-2 and TRBJ2-7; 7 bases agree with TRBD1. The germline V gene has CDR1 LGHNA and CDR2 YNFKEQ. The junction had 8 bases not matched to a gene; V was cut back by 3 bases and J by 6 bases. The CDR3 sequence is 14 residues long. This CDR3 reads CASSHVTGVPEQYF. The DNA for the CDR3 is TGTGCCAGCAGCCATGTTACAGGGGTCCCCGAGCAGTACTTC.

V and J are TRBV7-9 and TRBJ1-6; TRBD1 is a possible D gene (5 bases). The CDR3 runs to 15 residues. V was pared by 2 bases and J by 5 bases, with 10 bases between. Germline V lookup: CDR1 SEHNR, CDR2 FQNEAQ (reference sequence). The CDR3 region is CASSLRQPNNSPLHF. DNA of the CDR3: TGTGCCAGCAGCTTAAGACAGCCCAATAATTCACCCCTCCACTTT.

This clone was seen once. The rearrangement uses TRBV10-1 and TRBJ2-2; 7 bases agree with TRBD2. Germline values: CDR1 WNHNN, CDR2 SYGVQD (reference sequence). CDR3 length: 14 residues. With V trimmed by 7 bases and J by 2 bases, 4 bases remained unmatched. The CDR3 loop reads CASTGLLNTGELFF. DNA for the CDR3: TGCGCCAGCACGGGACTACTTAACACCGGGGAGCTGTTTTTT.

V is TRBV12-3 or TRBV12-4 and J is TRBJ1-1; maybe TRBD1 (5 bases). The CDR3 loop spans 13 amino acids. Trimming took off 4 bases at V and 5 bases at J, with 11 bases between the two ends. The CDR3 DNA is TGTGCCAGCAGTTCCACGGAGGGGACTGAAGCTTTCTTT. It translates to CASSSTEGTEAFF.

The genes are TRBV28 and TRBJ1-2; TRBD1 is a possible D gene (5 bases). CDR3 length: 13 residues. The ends were cut back, 2 bases at V and 5 bases at J, with 9 bases in the middle. Germline V gives CDR1 MDHEN, CDR2 SYDVKM. CDR3 DNA sequence: TGTGCCAGCAGTTTAAGCAGGGTTTATGGCTACACCTTC. Amino acids: CASSLSRVYGYTF.